This T cell receptor (beta chain) was profiled in a study of early T cells in non-severe SARS-CoV-2 infection. Overall study: Sequencing of bulk RNA from unsorted whole blood was done, without chain pairing.

In this sample, this clonotype turned up a few times. Individually, cDNA molecules had unique molecular identifiers attached to them. TCRdb ran MiXCR on the 5' RACE reads and lists one entry per CDR3 protein. In the table there are around 32,000 distinct CDR3 sequences, under 6% of which are singletons. The CDR3 length is 14 residues. From germline, CDR1 is SGHVS and CDR2 FQNEAQ. The ends were cut back, 3 bases at V and 4 bases at J, with 12 bases in the middle. The sequence came from an adult who was a healthcare worker with PCR-confirmed SARS-CoV-2 infection or an uninfected control (not recorded which). This rearrangement joins TRBV7-8 to TRBJ1-2, with TRBD1 as a possible D gene (6 bases). The sample was whole blood. In DNA, the CDR3 is TGTGCCAGCAGCTTGGCGGGGGCGGTCTATGGCTACACCTTC. Encoded protein: CASSLAGAVYGYTF. The full variable domain, with the rest looked up from reference TRBV7-8 and TRBJ1-2, is GAGVSQSPRYKVAKRGQDVALRCDPISGHVSLFWYQQALGQGPEFLTYFQNEAQLDKSGLPSDRFFAERPEGSVSTLKIQRTQQEDSAVYLCASSLAGAVYGYTFGSGTRLTVV.